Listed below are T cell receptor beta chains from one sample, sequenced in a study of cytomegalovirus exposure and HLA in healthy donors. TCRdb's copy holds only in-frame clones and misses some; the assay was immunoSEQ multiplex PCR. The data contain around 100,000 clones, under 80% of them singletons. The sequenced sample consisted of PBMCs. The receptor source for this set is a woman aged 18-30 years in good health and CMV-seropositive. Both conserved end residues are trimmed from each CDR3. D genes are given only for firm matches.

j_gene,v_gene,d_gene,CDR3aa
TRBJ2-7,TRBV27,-,ASSLVTGEQY
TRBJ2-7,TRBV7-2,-,ASSPRQVRTEQY
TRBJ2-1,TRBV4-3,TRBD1,ASSLDRGFSNEQF
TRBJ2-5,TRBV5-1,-,ASSLGGSTEETQY
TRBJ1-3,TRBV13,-,ASTPGSGNTIY
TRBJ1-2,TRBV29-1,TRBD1,SVGTGGEYYGYT
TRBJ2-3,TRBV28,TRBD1,ASSTTGTGISYTPDTQY
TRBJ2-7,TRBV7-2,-,ASSSSSSYEQY
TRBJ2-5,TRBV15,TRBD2,ATSSTGWGGPEQETQY
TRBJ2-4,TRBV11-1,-,ASSLARDGDIQY
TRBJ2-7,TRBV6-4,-,ASSQTAAYEQY
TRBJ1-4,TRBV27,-,ASSPRQATNEKLF
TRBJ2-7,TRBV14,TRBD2,ASRATSGRSYEQY
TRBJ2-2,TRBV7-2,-,ASSLAPDLRELF
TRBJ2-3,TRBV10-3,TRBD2,ATEGGRDVDTQY
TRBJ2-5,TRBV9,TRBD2,ASSSAGGPVETQY
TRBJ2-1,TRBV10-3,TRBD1,AIGQGASYNEQF
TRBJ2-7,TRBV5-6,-,ASSPLDMSPYEQY
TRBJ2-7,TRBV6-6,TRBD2,ASLGGYEQY
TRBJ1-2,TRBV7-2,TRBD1,ASSQSQGYGYT
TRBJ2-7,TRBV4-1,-,ASSQDDRSSSYEQY
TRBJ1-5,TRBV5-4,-,ASSLAGQPQH
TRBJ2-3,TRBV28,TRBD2,ASGTSGSTDTQY
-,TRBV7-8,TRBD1,ASSLNRGNGREQY
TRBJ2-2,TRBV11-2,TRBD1,ASSSQRTGVNVAGELF
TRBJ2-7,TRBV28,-,ASMRGGSYEQY
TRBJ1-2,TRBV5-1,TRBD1,ASSLVTGGPLYGYT
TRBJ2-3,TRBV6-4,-,ASSDSRRPTDTQY
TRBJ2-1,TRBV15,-,ATSKRTDEQF
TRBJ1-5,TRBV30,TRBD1,AWGQGRQPQH
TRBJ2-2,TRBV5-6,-,ASSLGQTTGELF
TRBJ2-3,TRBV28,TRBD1,ASSLDRVGADTQY
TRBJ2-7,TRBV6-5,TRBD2,ASSPSLAGDEQY
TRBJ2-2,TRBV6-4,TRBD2,ASMEEAGRAGELF
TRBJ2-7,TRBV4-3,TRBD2,ASSPGLAGGLYEQY
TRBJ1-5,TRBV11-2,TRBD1,ASSSTGDGQPQH
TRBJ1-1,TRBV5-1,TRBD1,ASSSQGANTEAF
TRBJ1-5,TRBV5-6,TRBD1,ASSLGQLNQPQH
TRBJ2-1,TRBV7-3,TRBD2,ASSSLLASNEQF
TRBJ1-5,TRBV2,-,ASSELGRNQPQH
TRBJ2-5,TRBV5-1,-,ASSLKGMGETQY
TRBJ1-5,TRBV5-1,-,ASSSFRRRADSNQPQH
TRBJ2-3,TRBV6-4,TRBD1,ASRGGQGSTDTQY
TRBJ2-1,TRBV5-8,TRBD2,ASSLIGRAGEQF
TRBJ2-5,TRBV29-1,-,SSTPQGARTSGDKETQY
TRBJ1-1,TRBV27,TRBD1,ASSPGTGASVNTEAF
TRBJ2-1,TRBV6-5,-,ASSYKTGYNEQF
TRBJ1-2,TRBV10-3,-,AIRPTGSPNYGYT
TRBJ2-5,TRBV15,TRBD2,ATSRDSSSSGSGRETQY
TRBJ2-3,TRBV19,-,ASSIEYTDTQY
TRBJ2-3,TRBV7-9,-,ASRGTLGDTQY
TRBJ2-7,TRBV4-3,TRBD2,ASSPGLPTYEQY
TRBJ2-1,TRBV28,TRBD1,ASRGDSYNEQF
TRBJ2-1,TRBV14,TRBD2,ASSSLAGASLYNEQF
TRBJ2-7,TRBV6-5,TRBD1,ASSRDRLYEQY